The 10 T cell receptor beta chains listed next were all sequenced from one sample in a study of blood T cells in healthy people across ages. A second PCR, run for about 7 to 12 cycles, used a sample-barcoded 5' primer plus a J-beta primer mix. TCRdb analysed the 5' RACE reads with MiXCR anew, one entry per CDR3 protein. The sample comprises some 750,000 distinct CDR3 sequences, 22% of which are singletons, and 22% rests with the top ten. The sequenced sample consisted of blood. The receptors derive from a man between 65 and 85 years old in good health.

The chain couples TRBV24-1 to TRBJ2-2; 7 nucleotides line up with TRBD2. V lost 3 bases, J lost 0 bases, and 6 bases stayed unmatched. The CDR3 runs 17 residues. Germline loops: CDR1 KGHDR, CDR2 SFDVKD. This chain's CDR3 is CATSDLPAGANTGELFF. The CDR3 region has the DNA TGTGCCACCAGTGATCTCCCGGCGGGGGCGAACACCGGGGAGCTGTTTTTT.

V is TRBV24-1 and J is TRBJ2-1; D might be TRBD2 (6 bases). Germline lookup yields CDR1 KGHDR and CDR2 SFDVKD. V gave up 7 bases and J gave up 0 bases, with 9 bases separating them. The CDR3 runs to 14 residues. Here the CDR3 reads CATSAGSSYNEQFF. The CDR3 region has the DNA TGTGCCACCAGCGCGGGAAGCTCCTACAATGAGCAGTTCTTC.

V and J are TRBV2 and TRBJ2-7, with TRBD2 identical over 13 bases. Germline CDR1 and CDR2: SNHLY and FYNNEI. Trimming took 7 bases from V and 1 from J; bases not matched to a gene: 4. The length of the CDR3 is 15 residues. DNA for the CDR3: TGTGCCAGCATGACTAGCGGGAGGAGATCCTACGAGCAGTACGTC. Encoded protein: CASMTSGRRSYEQYV.

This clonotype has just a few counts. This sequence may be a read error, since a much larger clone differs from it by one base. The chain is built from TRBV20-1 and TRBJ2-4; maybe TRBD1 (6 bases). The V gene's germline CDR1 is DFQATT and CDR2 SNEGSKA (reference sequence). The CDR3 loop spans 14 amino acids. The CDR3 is CSAPVQGSKNIQCF. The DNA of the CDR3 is TGCAGTGCTCCTGTCCAGGGGTCCAAAAACATTCAGTGCTTC.

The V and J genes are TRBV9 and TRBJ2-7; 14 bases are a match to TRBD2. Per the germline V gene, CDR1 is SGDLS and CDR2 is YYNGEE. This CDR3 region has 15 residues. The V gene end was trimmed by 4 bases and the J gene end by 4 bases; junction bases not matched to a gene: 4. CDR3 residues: CASSPWTSGGYEQYF. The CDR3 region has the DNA TGTGCCAGCAGCCCGTGGACTAGCGGGGGGTACGAGCAGTACTTC. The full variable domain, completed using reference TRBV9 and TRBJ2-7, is DSGVTQTPKHLITATGQRVTLRCSPRSGDLSVYWYQQSLDQGLQFLIQYYNGEERAKGNILERFSAQQFPDLHSELNLSSLELGDSALYFCASSPWTSGGYEQYFGPGTRLTVT.

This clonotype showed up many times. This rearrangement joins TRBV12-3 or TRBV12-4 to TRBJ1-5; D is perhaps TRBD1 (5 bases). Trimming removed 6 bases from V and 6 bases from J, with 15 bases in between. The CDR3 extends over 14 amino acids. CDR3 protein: CASSLGRVGQPQHF. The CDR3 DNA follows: TGTGCCAGCAGCTTGGGCAGGGTGGGTCAGCCCCAGCATTTT.

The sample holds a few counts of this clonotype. The CDR3 nucleotides read TGTGCCAGCAGGGGACAGGGGGCGAATGGCTACACCTTC. Amino acid sequence: CASRGQGANGYTF. The chain links TRBV12-3 or TRBV12-4 to TRBJ1-2; TRBD1 matches 12 bases. CDR3 size: 13 residues. With 6 bases clipped from V and 6 bases from J, the junction kept 2 bases outside the gene matches.

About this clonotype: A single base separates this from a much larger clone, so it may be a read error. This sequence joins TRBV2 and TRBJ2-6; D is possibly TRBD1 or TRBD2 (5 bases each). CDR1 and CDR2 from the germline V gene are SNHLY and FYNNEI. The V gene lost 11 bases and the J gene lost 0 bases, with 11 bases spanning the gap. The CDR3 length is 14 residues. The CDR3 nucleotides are TGTGCCTGCCCAGGGAGCTCTGGGGCCAACGTCCTGACTTTC. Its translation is CACPGSSGANVLTF. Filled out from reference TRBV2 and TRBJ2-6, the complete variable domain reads EPEVTQTPSHQVTQMGQEVILRCVPISNHLYFYWYRQILGQKVEFLVSFYNNEISEKSEIFDDQFSVERPDGSNFTLKIRSTKLEDSAMYFCACPGSSGANVLTFGAGSRLTVL.

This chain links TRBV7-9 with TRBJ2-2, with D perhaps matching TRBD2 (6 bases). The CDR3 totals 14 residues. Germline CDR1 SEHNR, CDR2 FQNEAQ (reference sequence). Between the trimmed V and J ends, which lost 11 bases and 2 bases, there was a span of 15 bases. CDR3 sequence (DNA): TGTGCCGGTCACGGGAGCGTTAACACCGGGGAGCTGTTTTTT. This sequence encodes CAGHGSVNTGELFF.

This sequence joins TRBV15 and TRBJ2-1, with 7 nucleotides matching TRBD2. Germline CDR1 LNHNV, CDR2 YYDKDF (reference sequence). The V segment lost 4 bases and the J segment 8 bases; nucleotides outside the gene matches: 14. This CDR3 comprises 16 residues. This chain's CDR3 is CATSKGETSLMYEQFF. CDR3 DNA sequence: TGTGCCACCAGCAAGGGTGAGACTAGCTTAATGTATGAGCAGTTCTTC.